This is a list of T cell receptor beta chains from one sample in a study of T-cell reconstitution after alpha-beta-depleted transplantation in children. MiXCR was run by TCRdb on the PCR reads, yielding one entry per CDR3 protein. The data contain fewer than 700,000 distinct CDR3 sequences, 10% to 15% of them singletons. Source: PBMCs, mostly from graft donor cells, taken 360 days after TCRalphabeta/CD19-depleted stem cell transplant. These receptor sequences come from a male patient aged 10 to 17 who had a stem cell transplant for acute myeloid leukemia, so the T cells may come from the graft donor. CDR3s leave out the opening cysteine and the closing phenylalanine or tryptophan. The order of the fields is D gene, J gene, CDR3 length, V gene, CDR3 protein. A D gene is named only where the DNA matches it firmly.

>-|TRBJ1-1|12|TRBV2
ASTGVGGSTEAF
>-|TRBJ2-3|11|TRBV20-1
SATPSGTDTQY
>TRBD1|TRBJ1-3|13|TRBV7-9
ASSLSTGVGNTIY
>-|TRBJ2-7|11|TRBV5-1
ASKIGPAYEQY
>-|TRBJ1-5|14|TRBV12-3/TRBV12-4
ASSLRGPGRGQPQH
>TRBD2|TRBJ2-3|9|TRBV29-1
STRGTNTQY
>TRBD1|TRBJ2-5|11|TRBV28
ASKGDSQETQY
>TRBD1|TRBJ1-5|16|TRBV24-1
ATDRFQFRPYSNRPQH
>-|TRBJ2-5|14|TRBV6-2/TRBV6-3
ASSRAVNRVQETQY
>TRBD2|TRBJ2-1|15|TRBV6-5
ASSYPSGLDLVGEQF
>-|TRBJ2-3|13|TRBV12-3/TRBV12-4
ASSTSGHRTDTQY
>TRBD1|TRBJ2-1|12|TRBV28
ASSLYGTDNEQF